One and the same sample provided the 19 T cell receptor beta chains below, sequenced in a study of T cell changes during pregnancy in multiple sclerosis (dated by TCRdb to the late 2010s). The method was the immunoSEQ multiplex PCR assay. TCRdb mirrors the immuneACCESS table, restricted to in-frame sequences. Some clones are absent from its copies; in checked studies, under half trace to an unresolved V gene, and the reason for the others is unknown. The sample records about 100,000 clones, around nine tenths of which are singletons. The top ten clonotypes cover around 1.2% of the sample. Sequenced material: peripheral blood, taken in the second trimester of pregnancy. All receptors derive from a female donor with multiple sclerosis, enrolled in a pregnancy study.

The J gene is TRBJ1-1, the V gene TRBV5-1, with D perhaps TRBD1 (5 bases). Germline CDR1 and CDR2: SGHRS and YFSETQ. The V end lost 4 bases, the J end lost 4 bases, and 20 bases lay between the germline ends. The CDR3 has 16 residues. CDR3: CASSIDSGRGGTEAFF. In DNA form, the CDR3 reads TGCGCCAGCAGCATCGACAGCGGTAGGGGAGGCACTGAAGCTTTCTTT.

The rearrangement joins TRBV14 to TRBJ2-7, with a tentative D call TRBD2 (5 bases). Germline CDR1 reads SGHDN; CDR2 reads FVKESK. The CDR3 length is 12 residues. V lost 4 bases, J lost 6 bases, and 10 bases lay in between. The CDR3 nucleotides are TGTGCCAGCAGCCTGGAGGCTGGCGAGCAGTACTTC. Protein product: CASSLEAGEQYF.

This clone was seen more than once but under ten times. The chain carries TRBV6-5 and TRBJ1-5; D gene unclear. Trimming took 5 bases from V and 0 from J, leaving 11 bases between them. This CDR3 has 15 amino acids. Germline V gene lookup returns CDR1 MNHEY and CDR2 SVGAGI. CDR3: CASSPMRDSNQPQHF. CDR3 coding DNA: TGTGCCAGCAGTCCGATGCGGGATAGCAATCAGCCCCAGCATTTT.

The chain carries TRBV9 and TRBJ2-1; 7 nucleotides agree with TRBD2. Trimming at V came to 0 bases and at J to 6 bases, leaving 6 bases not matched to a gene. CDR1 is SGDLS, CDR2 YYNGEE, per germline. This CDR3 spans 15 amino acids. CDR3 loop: CASSVAGLAVNEQFF. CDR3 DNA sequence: TGTGCCAGCAGCGTAGCAGGCCTAGCGGTCAATGAGCAGTTCTTC.

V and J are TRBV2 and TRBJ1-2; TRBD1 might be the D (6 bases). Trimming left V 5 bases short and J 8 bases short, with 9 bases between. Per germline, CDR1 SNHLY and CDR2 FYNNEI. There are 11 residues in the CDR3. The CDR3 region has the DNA TGTGCCAGCAGTTGGGGGCAAGGCTACACCTTC. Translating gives CASSWGQGYTF.

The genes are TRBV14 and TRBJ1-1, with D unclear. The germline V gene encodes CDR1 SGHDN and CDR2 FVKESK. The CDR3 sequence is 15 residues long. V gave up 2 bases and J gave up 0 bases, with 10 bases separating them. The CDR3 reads CASSQRTQMNTEAFF. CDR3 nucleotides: TGTGCCAGCAGCCAACGTACACAAATGAACACTGAAGCTTTCTTT.

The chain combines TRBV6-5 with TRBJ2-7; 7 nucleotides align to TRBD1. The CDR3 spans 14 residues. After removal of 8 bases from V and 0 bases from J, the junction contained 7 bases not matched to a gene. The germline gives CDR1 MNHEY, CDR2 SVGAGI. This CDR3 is CASGRTGGSYEQYF. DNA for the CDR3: TGTGCCAGCGGACGGACAGGTGGCTCCTACGAGCAGTACTTC.

The CDR3 DNA reads as TGTGCCAGCAGCTTGGCCATGGAGGGCTATGGCTACACCTTC. This translates into CASSLAMEGYGYTF. This chain joins TRBV5-4 and TRBJ1-2, with unresolved D. The CDR3 spans 14 residues. Per the germline V gene, CDR1 is SGHNT and CDR2 is YYREEE (reference sequence). Trimming pared 0 bases from V and 4 bases from J, leaving 10 bases between.

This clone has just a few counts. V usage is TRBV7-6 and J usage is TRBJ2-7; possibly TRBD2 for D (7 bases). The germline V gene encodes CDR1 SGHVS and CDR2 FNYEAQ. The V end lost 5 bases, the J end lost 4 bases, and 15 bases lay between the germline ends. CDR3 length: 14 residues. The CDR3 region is CASSPTGRVYEQYF. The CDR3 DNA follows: TGTGCCAGCAGCCCCACAGGGAGGGTTTACGAGCAGTACTTC.

CDR3 protein: CASSLSLRGNTIYF. The CDR3 DNA reads as TGTGCCAGCAGCTTGTCCCTGAGGGGAAACACCATATATTTT. The J gene is TRBJ1-3, the V gene TRBV5-6; no reliable D call. V was clipped by 1 base and J by 4 bases, with 9 bases between them. This CDR3 contains 14 residues. From germline, CDR1 is SGHDT and CDR2 YYEEEE.

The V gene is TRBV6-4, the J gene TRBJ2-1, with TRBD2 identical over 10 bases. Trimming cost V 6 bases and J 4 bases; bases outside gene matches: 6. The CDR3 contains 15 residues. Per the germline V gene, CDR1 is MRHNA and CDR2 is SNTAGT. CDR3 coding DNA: TGTGCCAGCAGCGAATTAGCGGGAGGATACAATGAGCAGTTCTTC. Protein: CASSELAGGYNEQFF.

The CDR3 spells CASSVEGLNNEQFF. The CDR3, as DNA: TGTGCCAGCAGTGTGGAAGGACTGAACAATGAGCAGTTCTTC. The chain has TRBV2 and TRBJ2-1; tentative D call: TRBD2 (5 bases). This CDR3 is 14 amino acids long. The germline gives CDR1 SNHLY, CDR2 FYNNEI. V lost 4 bases, J lost 5 bases, and 12 bases lay in between.

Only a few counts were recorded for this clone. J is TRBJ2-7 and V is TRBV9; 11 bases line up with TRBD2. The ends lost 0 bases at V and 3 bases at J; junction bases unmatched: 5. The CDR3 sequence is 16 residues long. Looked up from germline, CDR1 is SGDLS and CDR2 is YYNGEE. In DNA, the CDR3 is TGTGCCAGCAGCGTAGGACTAGCGGGAAGCAACTACGAGCAGTACTTC. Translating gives CASSVGLAGSNYEQYF.

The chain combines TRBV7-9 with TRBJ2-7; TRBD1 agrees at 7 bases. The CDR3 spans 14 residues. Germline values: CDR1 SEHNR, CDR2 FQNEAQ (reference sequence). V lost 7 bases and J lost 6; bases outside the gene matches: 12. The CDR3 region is CASTPTDRDREQYF. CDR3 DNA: TGTGCCAGCACCCCCACTGACAGGGATCGCGAGCAGTACTTC.

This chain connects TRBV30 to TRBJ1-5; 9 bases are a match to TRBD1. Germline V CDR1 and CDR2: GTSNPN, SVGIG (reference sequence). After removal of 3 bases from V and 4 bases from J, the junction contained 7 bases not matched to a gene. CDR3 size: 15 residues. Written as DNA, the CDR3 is TGTGCCTGGAGCCTCGCAGGGACAGGGAATCAGCCCCAGCATTTT. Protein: CAWSLAGTGNQPQHF.

The CDR3 DNA follows: TGTGCCAGCAGCCTTCTGGCGGGAGGTCCCGGGGAGCTGTTTTTT. Translated: CASSLLAGGPGELFF. The chain links TRBV6-4 to TRBJ2-2; 8 nucleotides line up with TRBD2. The CDR3 runs 15 residues. The germline gives CDR1 MRHNA, CDR2 SNTAGT. Losses at the gene ends were 6 bases for V and 6 bases for J; bases not matched to a gene: 9.

The DNA of the CDR3 is TGTGCCAGCAGTGAAAACAGGGGATCCCACGAGCAGTACTTC. This gives the protein CASSENRGSHEQYF. The chain joins TRBV6-1 to TRBJ2-7; 7 nucleotides match TRBD1. Germline V CDR1 and CDR2: MNHNS, SASEGT. After removal of 2 bases from V and 5 bases from J, the junction contained 6 bases not matched to a gene. The CDR3 runs to 14 residues.

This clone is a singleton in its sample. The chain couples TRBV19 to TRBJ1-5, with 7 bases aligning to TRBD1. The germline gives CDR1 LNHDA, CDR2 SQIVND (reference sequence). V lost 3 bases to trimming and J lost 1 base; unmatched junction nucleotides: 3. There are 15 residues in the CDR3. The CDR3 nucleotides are TGTGCCAGTAGTATTAGGGGACAGAGCAATCAGCCCCAGCATTTT. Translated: CASSIRGQSNQPQHF.

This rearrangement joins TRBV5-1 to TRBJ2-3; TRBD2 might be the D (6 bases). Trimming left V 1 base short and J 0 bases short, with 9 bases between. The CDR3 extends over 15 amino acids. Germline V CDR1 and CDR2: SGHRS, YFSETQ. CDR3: CASSLSGVSTDTQYF. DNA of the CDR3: TGCGCCAGCAGCTTGTCGGGGGTGAGCACAGATACGCAGTATTTT.